The present TCR beta chain was sequenced within a study of blood T cell repertoires in COVID-19. Turning to the study itself: T cells, B-cell-depleted T cells, or PBMCs provided the cDNA or gDNA that served as material.

Trimming shortened V by 1 base and J by 6 bases, and 9 bases separated the two germline ends. The CDR3 has 14 amino acids. Germline V CDR1 and CDR2: MGHRA, YSYEKL. Methods used by the authors: The assay estimated nucleated cells by amplifying reference gene primers. Using immunoSEQ multiplex PCR, the repertoire was profiled, and TCRdb retains in-frame clones only, with some absent. D and trimming come from the DNA, and the V and J calls and clone size come from that table. The data show 45,000 to 55,000 clones, 84% seen once. Specimen: peripheral blood. V usage is TRBV4-1 and J usage is TRBJ2-2; the D gene is possibly TRBD1 (6 bases). The clonotype was recovered from a man between 45 and 60 years old with acute or convalescent COVID-19. The CDR3 here is CASSQGTVAGELFF. CDR3 DNA: TGCGCCAGCAGCCAAGGGACAGTCGCCGGGGAGCTGTTTTTT.